This TCR beta chain was obtained from a study of blood T cells in healthy people across ages. In this sample, this clonotype turned up a few times. Its cognate antigen is unknown. The use of a sample-barcoded 5' primer and a J-beta primer mix characterized a second PCR of 7 to 11 cycles. Each of the cDNA molecules was tagged by a template-switch adaptor with 12 random nucleotides. A single record per CDR3 protein comes from TCRdb applying MiXCR to the 5' RACE reads. The sample shows roughly 500,000 distinct CDR3 sequences, 27% of them seen only once. Whole-study findings and limits: Unsorted PBMCs prevented conclusive naive versus antigen-experienced comparison.

This CDR3 has 16 amino acids. V was clipped by 6 bases and J by 8 bases, with 24 bases between them. CDR1 and CDR2 (germline): KGHDR, SFDVKD. The clonotype was recovered from an older woman in good health. The rearrangement joins TRBV24-1 to TRBJ1-2, with D possibly matching TRBD1 (5 bases). The sequencing input was blood. CDR3 DNA sequence: TGTGCCACCAGTTCTAGTGGGGACGCTCAACGGAGGGGCTACACCTTC. Translated: CATSSSGDAQRRGYTF.